These T cell receptor beta chains were read from a single sample in a study of CD8 T cells in ankylosing spondylitis. TCRdb ran MiXCR on the 5' RACE reads and lists one entry per CDR3 protein. The sample contains approximately 100,000 distinct CDR3 sequences, around 24% of which appear only once. The specimen was synovial fluid, either unsorted or a sorted T cell fraction (not recorded which). Receptors originate from a male donor with ankylosing spondylitis. Each CDR3 is given with its conserved first and last residue. The order of the fields is CDR3 DNA, CDR3 protein, D gene, clone size, V gene, J gene. A D gene is named only where the DNA matches it firmly. Clone size, where shown, is once, few, many, or a class for clones that have expanded.

CDR3 DNA: TGTGCCAGCTCATCGGATCCACTATACAATGAGCAGTTCTTC; CDR3 protein: CASSSDPLYNEQFF; D gene: -; clone size: few; V gene: TRBV18; J gene: TRBJ2-1
CDR3 DNA: TGTGCCAGCAGTGAAGACAGGGTCACTGAAGCTTTCTTT; CDR3 protein: CASSEDRVTEAFF; D gene: -; clone size: many; V gene: TRBV6-1; J gene: TRBJ1-1
CDR3 DNA: TGCAGTGCTAGGTTTCTAGCCCCCGGGGAGCTGTTTTTT; CDR3 protein: CSARFLAPGELFF; D gene: -; clone size: few; V gene: TRBV20-1; J gene: TRBJ2-2
CDR3 DNA: TGCAGTGCTAACAGGGGGTTTACCAATCAGCCCCAGCATTTT; CDR3 protein: CSANRGFTNQPQHF; D gene: TRBD1; clone size: -; V gene: TRBV20-1; J gene: TRBJ1-5
CDR3 DNA: TGTGCCAGCAGCACCCGACAGGGTCGGAGTCAGCCCCAGCATTTT; CDR3 protein: CASSTRQGRSQPQHF; D gene: TRBD1; clone size: -; V gene: TRBV27; J gene: TRBJ1-5
CDR3 DNA: TGCGCCAGCAGCCCGGGACAGGTTGATCAGCCCCAGCATTTT; CDR3 protein: CASSPGQVDQPQHF; D gene: TRBD1; clone size: few; V gene: TRBV5-1; J gene: TRBJ1-5
CDR3 DNA: TGTGCCAGTAGTATAGAGGCGACAGGCTGGCGGTATACGCAGTATTTT; CDR3 protein: CASSIEATGWRYTQYF; D gene: -; clone size: few; V gene: TRBV19; J gene: TRBJ2-3
CDR3 DNA: TGTGCCAGCAGCTTTAGCGGGAGATACAATGAGCAGTTCTTC; CDR3 protein: CASSFSGRYNEQFF; D gene: TRBD2; clone size: -; V gene: TRBV11-2; J gene: TRBJ2-1
CDR3 DNA: TGTGCCAGCAGTCGACAGGGAGGTGGCTACACCTTC; CDR3 protein: CASSRQGGGYTF; D gene: TRBD1; clone size: -; V gene: TRBV11-3; J gene: TRBJ1-2
CDR3 DNA: TGTGCCAGCAGCCACGGGGGGCCGAGGGGTGGCTACACCTTC; CDR3 protein: CASSHGGPRGGYTF; D gene: -; clone size: -; V gene: TRBV3-1; J gene: TRBJ1-2
CDR3 DNA: TGTGCCAGCAGCAAGGGGGCAGTTTCAAATTACGAGCAGTACTTC; CDR3 protein: CASSKGAVSNYEQYF; D gene: TRBD1; clone size: few; V gene: TRBV12-3/TRBV12-4; J gene: TRBJ2-7
CDR3 DNA: TGCAGTGCTCTACTAGCGGGGGGTTACAATGAGCAGTTCTTC; CDR3 protein: CSALLAGGYNEQFF; D gene: TRBD2; clone size: -; V gene: TRBV20-1; J gene: TRBJ2-1
CDR3 DNA: TGTGCCAGCACGGCGGGGCCTTTCTATAATTCACCCCTCCACTTT; CDR3 protein: CASTAGPFYNSPLHF; D gene: -; clone size: -; V gene: TRBV9; J gene: TRBJ1-6
CDR3 DNA: TGCAGTGCCTCCTCGCCGTCTAGCGGAGGCTCCTACAATGAGCAGTTCTTC; CDR3 protein: CSASSPSSGGSYNEQFF; D gene: TRBD2; clone size: medium-sized; V gene: TRBV20-1; J gene: TRBJ2-1
CDR3 DNA: TGTGCCAGCAGCCTTACTAGCGGGAGTAATGAGCAGTTCTTC; CDR3 protein: CASSLTSGSNEQFF; D gene: TRBD2; clone size: many; V gene: TRBV5-6; J gene: TRBJ2-1
CDR3 DNA: TGTGCCAGTAGAGCTACAGCCAAGAACACTGAAGCTTTCTTT; CDR3 protein: CASRATAKNTEAFF; D gene: -; clone size: few; V gene: TRBV19; J gene: TRBJ1-1
CDR3 DNA: TGTGCCAGCAGCGAAAGGGGGACTAGTTTCGATGAGCAGTTCTTC; CDR3 protein: CASSERGTSFDEQFF; D gene: TRBD2; clone size: -; V gene: TRBV2; J gene: TRBJ2-1
CDR3 DNA: TGTGCCAGCAGCTTAGCCTGGGCTAGCGGGGCTTTCAAAGAGACCCAGTACTTC; CDR3 protein: CASSLAWASGAFKETQYF; D gene: TRBD2; clone size: -; V gene: TRBV7-8; J gene: TRBJ2-5
CDR3 DNA: TGCGCCAGCAGCTTGGACGGGAGTGGGACCGGGGAGCTGTTTTTT; CDR3 protein: CASSLDGSGTGELFF; D gene: -; clone size: few; V gene: TRBV5-1; J gene: TRBJ2-2
CDR3 DNA: TGTGCCACCAGTGATCCTCAGGGAAGTGAGACCCAGTACTTC; CDR3 protein: CATSDPQGSETQYF; D gene: -; clone size: -; V gene: TRBV24-1; J gene: TRBJ2-5
CDR3 DNA: TGTGCCAGCAGCTTACGGGTAGGGGGCTGGACTGAAGCTTTCTTT; CDR3 protein: CASSLRVGGWTEAFF; D gene: TRBD1; clone size: -; V gene: TRBV11-2; J gene: TRBJ1-1
CDR3 DNA: TGCAGCGTTGAAGCTAGCGTCACAGATACGCAGTATTTT; CDR3 protein: CSVEASVTDTQYF; D gene: -; clone size: few; V gene: TRBV29-1; J gene: TRBJ2-3
CDR3 DNA: TGTGCCACCGGGGAGGGTTTGGTTCGATACAATGAGCAGTTCTTC; CDR3 protein: CATGEGLVRYNEQFF; D gene: TRBD2; clone size: -; V gene: TRBV11-2; J gene: TRBJ2-1
CDR3 DNA: TGTGCCAGCAGTGAAACGGCCAGAGAGACCCAGTACTTC; CDR3 protein: CASSETARETQYF; D gene: -; clone size: -; V gene: TRBV6-1; J gene: TRBJ2-5
CDR3 DNA: TGCGCCAGCAGCCCGGGCGATAGCAATCAGCCCCAGCATTTT; CDR3 protein: CASSPGDSNQPQHF; D gene: -; clone size: many; V gene: TRBV5-1; J gene: TRBJ1-5
CDR3 DNA: TGTGCCAGCAGTGAAGAGGCCCCGGGACCCCTCCACTTT; CDR3 protein: CASSEEAPGPLHF; D gene: -; clone size: few; V gene: TRBV2; J gene: TRBJ1-6
CDR3 DNA: TGCGCCAGCAGCTTGGATCAAGGCGGTTACACAGATACGCAGTATTTT; CDR3 protein: CASSLDQGGYTDTQYF; D gene: -; clone size: few; V gene: TRBV5-1; J gene: TRBJ2-3
CDR3 DNA: TGTGCCAGCAGCCTAACTAGGGGGGGCACAGATACGCAGTATTTT; CDR3 protein: CASSLTRGGTDTQYF; D gene: -; clone size: few; V gene: TRBV7-9; J gene: TRBJ2-3
CDR3 DNA: TGTGCCTGGGCCGGGACGGCAGCCAAAAACATTCAGTACTTC; CDR3 protein: CAWAGTAAKNIQYF; D gene: -; clone size: -; V gene: TRBV30; J gene: TRBJ2-4
CDR3 DNA: TGTGCCAGCACCCCGGGGGAGACCCAGTACTTC; CDR3 protein: CASTPGETQYF; D gene: -; clone size: few; V gene: TRBV7-8; J gene: TRBJ2-5
CDR3 DNA: TGTGCCAGCACCGTCCACGGGGGTTCACCCCTCCACTTT; CDR3 protein: CASTVHGGSPLHF; D gene: -; clone size: -; V gene: TRBV12-3/TRBV12-4; J gene: TRBJ1-6
CDR3 DNA: TGTGCCAGCTCACCGCAGGGGGCGCAAGTCGGGGAGCTGTTTTTT; CDR3 protein: CASSPQGAQVGELFF; D gene: TRBD1; clone size: -; V gene: TRBV18; J gene: TRBJ2-2
CDR3 DNA: TGTGCCAGCAGCCCCTGGACTAGCGGGAGGGCCGCCACCGGGGAGCTGTTTTTT; CDR3 protein: CASSPWTSGRAATGELFF; D gene: TRBD2; clone size: -; V gene: TRBV11-2; J gene: TRBJ2-2
CDR3 DNA: TGCGCCAGCAGCCTTGGACTGGGCGGGGAGCTGTTTTTT; CDR3 protein: CASSLGLGGELFF; D gene: -; clone size: -; V gene: TRBV5-1; J gene: TRBJ2-2
CDR3 DNA: TGTGCCAGCAGTCCCGCGACAGGGGGCCGGACCGGGGAGCTGTTTTTT; CDR3 protein: CASSPATGGRTGELFF; D gene: TRBD1; clone size: -; V gene: TRBV12-3/TRBV12-4; J gene: TRBJ2-2
CDR3 DNA: TGCAGCGTTGATTGGGGAACGAACACTGAAGCTTTCTTT; CDR3 protein: CSVDWGTNTEAFF; D gene: -; clone size: few; V gene: TRBV29-1; J gene: TRBJ1-1
CDR3 DNA: TGTGCCAGCAGCGTAGTACTAGCGGGAGCTAGTGAGCAGTTCTTC; CDR3 protein: CASSVVLAGASEQFF; D gene: TRBD2; clone size: -; V gene: TRBV9; J gene: TRBJ2-1
CDR3 DNA: TGCGCCAGCAGCCAATCCTTGGAGACCCAGTACTTC; CDR3 protein: CASSQSLETQYF; D gene: -; clone size: few; V gene: TRBV5-1; J gene: TRBJ2-5
CDR3 DNA: TGTGCCAGCAGTTCATCCGGGACGGAATACAATGAGCAGTTCTTC; CDR3 protein: CASSSSGTEYNEQFF; D gene: -; clone size: -; V gene: TRBV27; J gene: TRBJ2-1
CDR3 DNA: TGTGCCAGCAGCAATCAGCCCGGAGCCCAAGAGACCCAGTACTTC; CDR3 protein: CASSNQPGAQETQYF; D gene: -; clone size: -; V gene: TRBV7-2; J gene: TRBJ2-5
CDR3 DNA: TGCAGTGCTAGTCTCGGAGGTTCACGTCTTGGGCAGTTCTTC; CDR3 protein: CSASLGGSRLGQFF; D gene: -; clone size: few; V gene: TRBV20-1; J gene: TRBJ2-1
CDR3 DNA: TGTGCCACCAGTGATTTTGAGGTGGGGGACGGAGGGCCCCAGCATTTT; CDR3 protein: CATSDFEVGDGGPQHF; D gene: -; clone size: few; V gene: TRBV24-1; J gene: TRBJ1-5
CDR3 DNA: TGTGCCTGGAGTAGGGTCGGCGGGAGAACCGGGTATGAGCAGTTCTTC; CDR3 protein: CAWSRVGGRTGYEQFF; D gene: TRBD2; clone size: few; V gene: TRBV30; J gene: TRBJ2-1
CDR3 DNA: TGCGCCAGCACCACAGGCAGGAGCACAGATACGCAGTATTTT; CDR3 protein: CASTTGRSTDTQYF; D gene: -; clone size: many; V gene: TRBV5-1; J gene: TRBJ2-3
CDR3 DNA: TGTGCCAGCAGCCAAGACGGCGCTAGCTCCTACAATGAGCAGTTCTTC; CDR3 protein: CASSQDGASSYNEQFF; D gene: -; clone size: few; V gene: TRBV3-1; J gene: TRBJ2-1
CDR3 DNA: TGTGCCAGCAGCTTGCGACTAGCGGAAACCAATGAGCAGTTCTTC; CDR3 protein: CASSLRLAETNEQFF; D gene: TRBD2; clone size: few; V gene: TRBV5-8; J gene: TRBJ2-1
CDR3 DNA: TGTGCCAGCAGCTTATCGGCCCCCACGGATACGCAGTATTTT; CDR3 protein: CASSLSAPTDTQYF; D gene: -; clone size: many; V gene: TRBV7-9; J gene: TRBJ2-3
CDR3 DNA: TGCGCCAGCAGGCAGGGACTAGCGGGAGATGGGACAGATACGCAGTATTTT; CDR3 protein: CASRQGLAGDGTDTQYF; D gene: TRBD2; clone size: -; V gene: TRBV10-1; J gene: TRBJ2-3
CDR3 DNA: TGTGCCAGCGTGGGGAAGGAGACCCAGTACTTC; CDR3 protein: CASVGKETQYF; D gene: -; clone size: few; V gene: TRBV11-3; J gene: TRBJ2-5
CDR3 DNA: TGTGCCAGCTCACCGGGTCGTCCCGGGGCTCCCTACGAGCAGTACTTC; CDR3 protein: CASSPGRPGAPYEQYF; D gene: -; clone size: -; V gene: TRBV18; J gene: TRBJ2-7
CDR3 DNA: TGCAGTGCTGAGGGGACCGGGAGGGGGAACGAGCAGTACTTC; CDR3 protein: CSAEGTGRGNEQYF; D gene: TRBD2; clone size: few; V gene: TRBV20-1; J gene: TRBJ2-7
CDR3 DNA: TGCAGCGTTGTATGGGGGACCCAAGAGACCCAGTACTTC; CDR3 protein: CSVVWGTQETQYF; D gene: -; clone size: -; V gene: TRBV29-1; J gene: TRBJ2-5
CDR3 DNA: TGCGCCAGCAGCCCGACGCCCGGCGGCGGTGAAGCTTTCTTT; CDR3 protein: CASSPTPGGGEAFF; D gene: -; clone size: many; V gene: TRBV5-1; J gene: TRBJ1-1
CDR3 DNA: TGTGCCAGCAGACCACAAGGCTCCCTTCGGGGCACTGAAGCTTTCTTT; CDR3 protein: CASRPQGSLRGTEAFF; D gene: -; clone size: -; V gene: TRBV12-3/TRBV12-4; J gene: TRBJ1-1
CDR3 DNA: TGCAGTGCCTCCCCGGGTGGGGGGCCAGATACGCAGTATTTT; CDR3 protein: CSASPGGGPDTQYF; D gene: -; clone size: -; V gene: TRBV20-1; J gene: TRBJ2-3
CDR3 DNA: TGTGCCAGCAGCGTCAGGGTAGCAGACTTCAATGAGCAGTTCTTC; CDR3 protein: CASSVRVADFNEQFF; D gene: -; clone size: many; V gene: TRBV7-2; J gene: TRBJ2-1
CDR3 DNA: TGCGCCATCTCGGCTAGCGGGGTGGGGAGTGAGCAGTTCTTC; CDR3 protein: CAISASGVGSEQFF; D gene: TRBD2; clone size: -; V gene: TRBV4-1; J gene: TRBJ2-1
CDR3 DNA: TGTGCCAGTCTCGATCTCCGGGGTAACACTGAAGCTTTCTTT; CDR3 protein: CASLDLRGNTEAFF; D gene: -; clone size: few; V gene: TRBV19; J gene: TRBJ1-1
CDR3 DNA: TGCAGTGCTAGCCTGACGGAAGATAGCAATCAGCCCCAGCATTTT; CDR3 protein: CSASLTEDSNQPQHF; D gene: -; clone size: -; V gene: TRBV20-1; J gene: TRBJ1-5
CDR3 DNA: TGTGCCAGCAGCTTATACTATAGCGAGCAGTACTTC; CDR3 protein: CASSLYYSEQYF; D gene: -; clone size: -; V gene: TRBV5-4; J gene: TRBJ2-7